A selection of T cell receptor beta chains follows, all from one sample in a study of CD8 T cells in Susac syndrome. TCRdb ran MiXCR on the immunoSEQ multiplex PCR reads and lists one entry per CDR3 protein. The table records approximately 190,000 distinct CDR3 sequences, 85% to 95% of them present only once. The sample consisted of CD8+ T cells from PBMCs. These receptor sequences come from a human donor with Susac syndrome. CDR3s include the opening cysteine and the closing phenylalanine or tryptophan. D genes are given only for firm matches. Clone size is not always given. Where it is, it says once, few, many or a class for expanded clones.

clone size	V gene	D gene	J gene	CDR3 protein	CDR3 DNA
.	TRBV4-2	TRBD2	TRBJ2-3	CASSQNGEGDTQYF	TGTGCCAGCAGCCAAAACGGGGAGGGGGATACGCAGTATTTT
.	TRBV12-3/TRBV12-4	.	TRBJ2-3	CASSSGYTQYF	TGTGCCAGCAGTTCCGGTTATACGCAGTATTTT
.	TRBV15	.	TRBJ1-5	CATSSHRDQPQHF	TGTGCCACCAGCAGCCACAGGGATCAGCCCCAGCATTTT
.	TRBV7-8	.	TRBJ2-3	CASSLGASSTDTQYF	TGTGCCAGCAGCTTAGGGGCGTCTAGCACAGATACGCAGTATTTT
.	TRBV29-1	.	TRBJ2-2	CSVEGSATGPGELFF	TGCAGCGTTGAAGGGAGTGCGACAGGCCCCGGGGAGCTGTTTTTT
.	TRBV18	TRBD2	TRBJ2-1	CASSPLAGDAYNEQFF	TGTGCCAGCTCACCCCTAGCGGGAGATGCCTACAATGAGCAGTTCTTC
.	TRBV7-9	TRBD1	TRBJ2-7	CASSPTGQKTYEQYF	TGTGCCAGCAGCCCAACGGGACAGAAGACCTACGAGCAGTACTTC
once	TRBV4-1	.	TRBJ1-2	CASSQEGGDGYGYTF	TGCGCCAGCAGCCAAGAAGGAGGGGATGGCTATGGCTACACCTTC
.	TRBV23-1	.	TRBJ2-6	CAEKTGMLTCGANVLTF	TGCGCCGAGAAAACAGGGATGCTAACGTGTGGGGCCAACGTCCTGACTTTC
.	TRBV30	.	TRBJ1-5	CAWTRGNQPQHF	TGTGCCTGGACCCGGGGCAATCAGCCCCAGCATTTT
.	TRBV9	.	TRBJ2-3	CASSVNSDTQYF	TGTGCCAGCAGCGTAAACTCAGATACGCAGTATTTT
.	TRBV20-1	TRBD1	TRBJ2-3	CSARDFGTGGLTDTQYF	TGCAGTGCTAGAGATTTTGGGACAGGGGGCCTCACAGATACGCAGTATTTT
.	TRBV9	.	TRBJ2-7	CASSVDRVGYEQYF	TGTGCCAGCAGCGTAGACAGGGTAGGCTACGAGCAGTACTTC
.	TRBV20-1	TRBD2	TRBJ2-1	CSARPLARGGHGEQFF	TGCAGTGCTAGACCCCTCGCGCGGGGGGGCCATGGTGAGCAGTTCTTC
.	TRBV6-6	.	TRBJ1-1	CASIIDSEAFF	TGTGCCAGCATTATAGACAGTGAAGCTTTCTTT
.	TRBV3-1	.	TRBJ2-1	CASSQSRERDNEQFF	TGTGCCAGCAGCCAATCCCGGGAGAGAGACAATGAGCAGTTCTTC
.	TRBV28	.	TRBJ2-1	CASTPGGGRMNEQFF	TGTGCCAGCACTCCGGGTGGGGGTAGGATGAATGAGCAGTTCTTC
.	TRBV13	TRBD1	TRBJ1-2	CASSLQGARGYTF	TGTGCCAGCAGCTTACAGGGGGCGAGAGGCTACACCTTC
.	TRBV7-2	TRBD2	TRBJ2-7	CASSLGLAGSHEQYF	TGTGCCAGCAGCTTAGGGCTAGCGGGATCCCACGAGCAGTACTTC
.	TRBV11-1	.	TRBJ2-3	CASSLPYPDTQYF	TGTGCCAGCAGCTTACCTTATCCAGATACGCAGTATTTT
.	TRBV9	TRBD2	TRBJ2-2	CTSSDRTSNTGELFF	TGTACCAGCAGCGACCGGACTAGTAACACCGGGGAGCTGTTTTTT
.	TRBV5-1	.	TRBJ2-7	CASSLASVAYEQYF	TGCGCCAGCAGCTTGGCCTCGGTCGCCTACGAGCAGTACTTC
.	TRBV7-3	.	TRBJ1-1	CASSLTLGPSTEAFF	TGTGCCAGCAGCTTAACCCTCGGCCCGAGCACTGAAGCTTTCTTT
.	TRBV7-8	TRBD2	TRBJ2-7	CASSSGLVTVYEQYF	TGTGCCAGCAGCTCAGGACTAGTTACGGTTTACGAGCAGTACTTC
once	TRBV11-2	.	TRBJ2-7	CASSLLAESYEQYF	TGTGCCAGCAGCTTATTAGCGGAGAGCTACGAGCAGTACTTC
few	TRBV27	TRBD1	TRBJ1-2	CASSLSQGNGYTF	TGTGCCAGCAGTTTATCACAGGGGAATGGCTACACCTTC
.	TRBV30	.	TRBJ2-3	CAWSEEFTDTQYF	TGTGCCTGGAGTGAGGAGTTCACAGATACGCAGTATTTT
once	TRBV7-6	TRBD1	TRBJ1-3	CASSLIGTGGPSGNTIYF	TGTGCCAGCAGCTTAATAGGGACAGGGGGCCCCTCTGGAAACACCATATATTTT
.	TRBV11-2	.	TRBJ2-4	CASSLLRGAKNIQYF	TGTGCCAGCAGCTTATTGAGAGGGGCCAAAAACATTCAGTACTTC
.	TRBV5-1	TRBD2	TRBJ2-3	CASSLELAGGGDTQYF	TGCGCCAGCAGCTTGGAACTAGCGGGGGGTGGAGATACGCAGTATTTT
.	TRBV6-1	.	TRBJ1-5	CASRRTGRNQPQHF	TGTGCCAGCAGAAGGACGGGCCGCAATCAGCCCCAGCATTTT
.	TRBV4-1	TRBD2	TRBJ2-5	CASSQGAAGGETQYF	TGCGCCAGCAGCCAAGGGGCGGCGGGGGGGGAGACCCAGTACTTC